The 12 T cell receptor beta chains listed next were all sequenced from one sample in a study of shared clonotypes between healthy human individuals. Data came from immunoSEQ multiplex PCR; TCRdb stores just in-frame clones and leaves some out. Altogether 2 million or so clones are present, roughly 94% being singletons, with the ten largest covering roughly 0.13%. The sequenced sample was naive CD4+ T cells sorted from blood. This sample's subset: CD45RA+ positively selected. The receptor source for this set is a man between 18 and 29 years old in good health.

The chain employs TRBV25-1 and TRBJ2-3; tentatively, D is TRBD2 (5 bases). Germline CDR1 reads MGHDK; CDR2 reads SYGVNS. This CDR3 comprises 13 residues. Trimming removed 3 bases at V and 8 bases at J, with 12 bases between. CDR3 sequence reads: CASSEGPRGTQYF. CDR3 coding DNA: TGTGCCAGCAGTGAGGGCCCCCGGGGTACGCAGTATTTT. The entire variable domain, with the rest obtained from reference TRBV25-1 and TRBJ2-3, is as follows: EADIYQTPRYLVIGTGKKITLECSQTMGHDKMYWYQQDPGMELHLIHYSYGVNSTEKGDLSSESTVSRIRTEHFPLTLESARPSHTSQYLCASSEGPRGTQYFGPGTRLTVL.

The chain joins TRBV2 to TRBJ2-3, with no clear D. CDR1 SNHLY and CDR2 FYNNEI come from the germline V gene. V lost 3 bases to trimming and J lost 4 bases, with 8 bases between them. The CDR3 runs 13 residues. CDR3 sequence reads: CASSEGRADTQYF. The CDR3 DNA reads TGTGCCAGCAGTGAGGGTCGGGCAGATACGCAGTATTTT.

J is TRBJ2-7 and V is TRBV10-3, with D perhaps assigned TRBD1 or TRBD2 (6 bases each). The V end was cut by 4 bases, the J end by 3 bases, with 13 bases between. Germline V gene lookup returns CDR1 ENHRY and CDR2 SYGVKD. This CDR3 region has 14 residues. The CDR3 loop is CAISVGGNSYEQYF. The CDR3 region has the DNA TGTGCCATCAGTGTAGGGGGGAATAGCTACGAGCAGTACTTC.

On this clone: Within the sample, other DNA sequences also encode this same CDR3. This chain joins TRBV5-1 and TRBJ2-7, with D possibly being TRBD2 (6 bases). The germline V and J ends were trimmed by 4 bases and 2 bases, with 13 bases remaining between them. The CDR3 length is 14 residues. CDR1 is SGHRS and CDR2 is YFSETQ in the germline V gene. This chain's CDR3 is CASSLGTATYEQYF. The CDR3 DNA is TGCGCCAGCAGCCTGGGGACTGCTACCTACGAGCAGTACTTC.

The chain joins TRBV19 to TRBJ1-5, with D unclear. Looked up from germline, CDR1 is LNHDA and CDR2 is SQIVND (reference sequence). CDR3 length equals 12 residues. Trimming shortened V by 5 bases and J by 11 bases, and 13 bases separated the two germline ends. CDR3 DNA sequence: TGTGCCAGTAGTTGGCGGGCCGCGACCCAGCATTTT. Its protein product is CASSWRAATQHF.

The chain is built from TRBV29-1 and TRBJ2-7, with unresolved D. Germline assignment: CDR1 SQVTM and CDR2 ANQGSEA. CDR3 length: 12 amino acids. Trimming pared 6 bases from V and 4 bases from J, leaving 13 bases between. CDR3 coding DNA: TGCAGCGTGACCGCTCGGGTTTACGAGCAGTACTTC. Translating gives CSVTARVYEQYF.

The chain is built from TRBV7-2 and TRBJ1-4, with 7 bases matching TRBD1. CDR1 is SGHTA and CDR2 is FQGNSA in the germline V gene. Germline trimming cut 5 bases from V and 1 base from J; bases unmatched to any gene: 4. CDR3 size: 15 residues. For the CDR3, the DNA is TGTGCCAGCAGCACCCGACAGGGAACTAATGAAAAACTGTTTTTT. Translated: CASSTRQGTNEKLFF. The full variable domain, rest sourced from reference TRBV7-2 and TRBJ1-4, is GAGVSQSPSNKVTEKGKDVELRCDPISGHTALYWYRQSLGQGLEFLIYFQGNSAPDKSGLPSDRFSAERTGGSVSTLTIQRTQQEDSAVYLCASSTRQGTNEKLFFGSGTQLSVL.

This chain uses TRBV10-3 with TRBJ2-3; TRBD2 might be the D (6 bases). CDR1 and CDR2 from the germline V gene are ENHRY and SYGVKD. This CDR3 has 12 amino acids. Trimming removed 6 bases from V and 6 bases from J, with 10 bases in between. CDR3 protein: CAISLGGDTQYF. The DNA of the CDR3 is TGTGCCATCAGCCTCGGAGGGGATACGCAGTATTTT.

The chain uses TRBV27 and TRBJ2-7, with TRBD2 matching 14 bases. Germline V CDR1 and CDR2: MNHEY, SMNVEV (reference sequence). V lost 6 bases and J lost 5; bases outside the gene matches: 3. The CDR3 spans 14 residues. CDR3 loop: CASSGTSGSNEQYF. CDR3 sequence (DNA): TGTGCCAGCAGCGGGACTAGCGGGAGCAACGAGCAGTACTTC.

The V call is TRBV28, the J call TRBJ2-1; a weak D match, TRBD1 (6 bases). Per the germline V gene, CDR1 is MDHEN and CDR2 is SYDVKM. V was shortened by 5 bases and J by 4 bases, with 15 bases between the two germline ends. This CDR3 has 15 amino acids. CDR3 sequence (DNA): TGTGCCAGCAGTCCGCAGGGGTTAAGTTACAATGAGCAGTTCTTC. It specifies CASSPQGLSYNEQFF.

The rearrangement uses TRBV6-1 and TRBJ2-3, with unresolved D. CDR3 length: 15 residues. Germline CDR1 is MNHNS and CDR2 is SASEGT. Trimming removed 2 bases from V and 0 bases from J, with 9 bases in between. The CDR3 loop is CASSEYRTSTDTQYF. DNA of the CDR3: TGTGCCAGCAGTGAATATAGAACTAGCACAGATACGCAGTATTTT.

This clone was seen a single time. The CDR3 DNA is TGCGCCAGCAGCCAAGAGATCGGGGAGCTGTTTTTT. It is translated as CASSQEIGELFF. The chain links TRBV4-1 to TRBJ2-2; D unclear. CDR1 and CDR2 from the germline V gene are MGHRA and YSYEKL. The CDR3 length is 12 residues. V lost 0 bases to trimming and J lost 7 bases, with 3 bases between them.